The rows below give T cell receptor beta chains drawn from one sample of a study of post-analysis software for immune sequencing data. TCRdb reanalysed the PCR reads using MiXCR and keeps one entry per CDR3 protein. This sample has around 250,000 distinct CDR3 sequences, with 35% to 45% found just once. Sequencing was done on a sample of blood. Every receptor here comes from a girl aged 5 to 17 with multiple sclerosis. Both conserved end residues are part of each CDR3. Fields, in order: clone size, V gene, D gene, J gene, CDR3 protein, CDR3 DNA. A D gene is named only where the DNA matches it firmly. Clone size is given for some rows only: seen once, a few or many times, or a class if the clone is expanded.

many,TRBV28,TRBD1,TRBJ2-1,CASSLGPRQGNNEQFF,TGTGCCAGCTCCTTAGGACCCAGACAGGGAAACAATGAGCAGTTCTTC
few,TRBV29-1,TRBD1,TRBJ2-7,CSVIPGQNEQYF,TGCAGCGTGATACCGGGACAGAACGAGCAGTACTTC
many,TRBV5-6,NA,TRBJ1-1,CASSLGAPGEAFF,TGTGCCAGCAGCTTGGGAGCGCCAGGGGAAGCTTTCTTT
NA,TRBV29-1,NA,TRBJ2-3,CSVEEGGTDTQYF,TGCAGCGTTGAAGAGGGGGGTACAGATACGCAGTATTTT
few,TRBV20-1,NA,TRBJ1-2,CSARDGADGDYTF,TGCAGTGCTAGAGACGGCGCCGATGGGGACTACACCTTC
many,TRBV9,NA,TRBJ2-1,CASSVEPAYNEQFF,TGTGCCAGCAGCGTAGAGCCCGCGTACAATGAGCAGTTCTTC
few,TRBV30,NA,TRBJ2-6,CAWSNLVAGANVLTF,TGTGCCTGGAGTAATCTAGTGGCTGGGGCCAACGTCCTGACTTTC
NA,TRBV5-1,TRBD1,TRBJ2-1,CASSSTGDEQFF,TGCGCCAGCAGCTCCACAGGGGATGAGCAGTTCTTC
many,TRBV7-2,NA,TRBJ2-3,CASSLARASTDTQYF,TGTGCCAGCAGCTTAGCCAGAGCTAGCACAGATACGCAGTATTTT
once,TRBV28,NA,TRBJ2-5,CASSLNPPGRPQETQYF,TGTGCCAGCAGCCTCAACCCGCCGGGACGGCCCCAAGAGACCCAGTACTTC
NA,TRBV10-3,TRBD1,TRBJ2-1,CAISLGQGSSNEQFF,TGTGCCATCAGCCTGGGACAGGGTAGCTCCAATGAGCAGTTCTTC
few,TRBV5-1,TRBD2,TRBJ2-5,CASSITGLAYEQYF,TGCGCCAGCAGCATAACGGGACTAGCCTATGAGCAGTACTTC
many,TRBV9,TRBD1,TRBJ2-1,CASSVRQGAVEQFF,TGTGCCAGCAGCGTCAGACAGGGGGCGGTTGAGCAGTTCTTC
many,TRBV30,NA,TRBJ2-3,CAWTGGTGTQYF,TGTGCCTGGACAGGGGGGACGGGTACGCAGTATTTT
NA,TRBV20-1,TRBD1,TRBJ1-1,CSAHKGASSEAFF,TGCAGTGCCCACAAGGGGGCTTCGAGTGAAGCTTTCTTT
NA,TRBV15,NA,TRBJ2-6,CATNSGANVRTF,TGTGCCACTAACTCTGGGGCCAACGTCCGGACTTTC
many,TRBV7-2,TRBD2,TRBJ2-1,CASSLVGSSGRNEQFF,TGTGCCAGCAGCTTAGTTGGTTCTAGCGGGCGCAATGAGCAGTTCTTC
NA,TRBV7-2,TRBD2,TRBJ2-7,CASSPVGGGSYEQYF,TGTGCCAGCAGCCCCGTGGGCGGGGGCTCCTACGAGCAGTACTTC
NA,TRBV28,TRBD2,TRBJ2-7,CASIGTSGSYEQYF,TGTGCCAGCATCGGGACTAGCGGGTCCTACGAGCAGTACTTC
many,TRBV6-1,NA,TRBJ2-4,CASSSRGDKNIQYF,TGTGCCAGCAGCAGCAGGGGGGACAAAAACATTCAGTACTTC
NA,TRBV29-1,TRBD2,TRBJ2-1,CSVAGLAGVAEQFF,TGCAGCGTTGCAGGTCTAGCGGGAGTGGCTGAGCAGTTCTTC
NA,TRBV15,TRBD2,TRBJ2-1,CATSTSGRADEQFF,TGTGCCACCAGCACGAGCGGGAGGGCCGACGAGCAGTTCTTC
NA,TRBV5-1,NA,TRBJ1-6,CASSFTGDRSFNSPPHF,TGCGCCAGCAGTTTCACAGGTGACAGAAGTTTTAATTCACCCCCCCACTTT
few,TRBV9,TRBD2,TRBJ2-7,CASSKLAGGPWEQYF,TGTGCCAGCAGCAAACTAGCGGGGGGGCCCTGGGAGCAGTACTTC
many,TRBV5-1,NA,TRBJ2-1,CASSLFWTDNEQFF,TGCGCCAGCAGCCTGTTCTGGACGGACAATGAGCAGTTCTTC
many,TRBV6-2/TRBV6-3,NA,TRBJ2-1,CASNDAGGQYNEQFF,TGTGCCAGCAATGATGCCGGGGGCCAATATAATGAGCAGTTCTTC
NA,TRBV6-5,TRBD1,TRBJ1-2,CASSYSFHRQGGSYGYTF,TGTGCCAGCAGTTACTCGTTTCATCGACAGGGAGGATCCTATGGCTACACCTTC
NA,TRBV20-1,NA,TRBJ2-5,CRPKGQGWDETQYF,TGCAGGCCTAAAGGGCAGGGTTGGGATGAGACCCAGTACTTC
NA,TRBV28,NA,TRBJ2-1,CASSAWGAGEQFF,TGTGCCAGCAGTGCGTGGGGGGCAGGGGAGCAGTTCTTC
few,TRBV29-1,NA,TRBJ1-1,CSVAARLMNTEAFF,TGCAGCGTCGCTGCGCGCTTAATGAACACTGAAGCTTTCTTT
NA,TRBV6-5,NA,TRBJ2-3,CASISSGTDTQYF,TGTGCCAGCATTAGTAGTGGCACAGATACGCAGTATTTT
NA,TRBV12-3/TRBV12-4,TRBD2,TRBJ2-3,CAGRQGLAGGTQYF,TGTGCCGGCAGGCAGGGACTAGCGGGGGGAACGCAGTATTTT
NA,TRBV20-1,NA,TRBJ2-2,CSASQGVGGELFF,TGCAGTGCTAGCCAAGGTGTAGGCGGGGAGCTGTTTTTT
many,TRBV9,TRBD2,TRBJ2-3,CASSEAGGADTQYF,TGTGCCAGCAGCGAAGCGGGAGGTGCAGATACGCAGTATTTT
few,TRBV27,NA,TRBJ1-1,CASSLGGGDTEAFF,TGTGCCAGCAGTTTAGGGGGAGGCGACACTGAAGCTTTCTTT
many,TRBV5-1,TRBD1,TRBJ1-5,CASSWGQGNQPQHF,TGCGCCAGCAGCTGGGGACAGGGCAATCAGCCCCAGCATTTT
few,TRBV7-9,TRBD2,TRBJ2-7,CASSSARGRRTSGYEQYF,TGTGCCAGCAGCTCAGCGAGGGGACGGAGGACTAGCGGCTACGAGCAGTACTTC
NA,TRBV12-3/TRBV12-4,NA,TRBJ2-7,CASSLRPRLEQYF,TGTGCCAGCAGTTTAAGACCACGCCTCGAGCAGTACTTC
many,TRBV9,NA,TRBJ2-1,CASSAGDLPNEQFF,TGTGCCAGCAGCGCCGGGGACTTGCCAAATGAGCAGTTCTTC
many,TRBV7-8,TRBD2,TRBJ2-1,CASSLGSGRAGQFF,TGTGCCAGCAGCTTAGGGAGCGGGAGGGCCGGGCAGTTCTTC
NA,TRBV30,NA,TRBJ2-1,CAWSVLGEQFF,TGTGCCTGGAGTGTACTAGGAGAGCAGTTCTTC
NA,TRBV27,TRBD2,TRBJ2-3,CASSFAGRSTDTQYF,TGTGCCAGCAGTTTCGCCGGGAGGAGCACAGATACGCAGTATTTT
few,TRBV12-3/TRBV12-4,TRBD1,TRBJ1-1,CASSALQGGSTEAFF,TGTGCCAGCAGTGCCCTACAGGGGGGAAGCACTGAAGCTTTCTTT
many,TRBV7-2,TRBD1,TRBJ1-2,CASSPGSPQGAEGYTF,TGTGCCAGCAGCCCCGGCTCACCACAGGGGGCCGAGGGCTACACCTTC
once,TRBV29-1,NA,TRBJ1-2,CSAHWEGDGYTF,TGCAGCGCCCACTGGGAGGGAGATGGCTACACCTTC
NA,TRBV4-2,NA,TRBJ1-1,CASSQGWSDGNTEAFF,TGTGCCAGCAGCCAAGGATGGTCAGACGGGAACACTGAAGCTTTCTTT
NA,TRBV3-1,TRBD1,TRBJ1-2,CASSQKDRVGGYTF,TGTGCCAGCAGCCAGAAGGACAGGGTGGGGGGCTACACCTTC
many,TRBV7-2,NA,TRBJ1-2,CASSLAPGGNYGYTF,TGTGCCAGCAGCTTAGCGCCAGGAGGGAACTATGGCTACACCTTC
few,TRBV12-3/TRBV12-4,TRBD1,TRBJ1-5,CASSRTGGFQPQHF,TGTGCCAGCAGTCGGACAGGGGGATTTCAGCCCCAGCATTTT
many,TRBV25-1,NA,TRBJ2-6,CASSRDSGANVLTF,TGTGCCAGCAGCAGAGACTCTGGGGCCAACGTCCTGACTTTC
many,TRBV11-2,NA,TRBJ2-5,CASSLFGGDFEETQYF,TGTGCCAGCAGCTTATTTGGCGGGGACTTCGAAGAGACCCAGTACTTC
many,TRBV2,TRBD1,TRBJ1-2,CASSDSGGTGGGHYGYTF,TGTGCCAGCAGTGATAGTGGTGGGACAGGTGGGGGCCACTATGGCTACACCTTC
few,TRBV28,NA,TRBJ1-5,CASSLWSNSNQPQHF,TGTGCCAGCAGTTTATGGTCCAATAGCAATCAGCCCCAGCATTTT
many,TRBV5-1,TRBD2,TRBJ2-1,CASGYSSGGTNEQFF,TGCGCCAGCGGGTACTCTAGCGGGGGCACCAATGAGCAGTTCTTC
many,TRBV21-1,NA,TRBJ2-7,CASSSALERRSPYEQYF,TGTGCCAGCAGCAGCGCCCTTGAGCGGAGATCTCCCTACGAGCAGTACTTC